One and the same sample provided the 9 T cell receptor beta chains below, sequenced in a study of blood T cell repertoires in COVID-19 (dated by TCRdb to about 2020). The method was the immunoSEQ multiplex PCR assay. TCRdb took over this immuneACCESS table, retaining in-frame rearrangements with V and J assigned. Such tables are incomplete; in checked studies, under half of the missing clones stem from an unresolved V gene, and the remainder is unexplained. The sample yields some 170,000 clones; around 87% were counted once. The ten largest clonotypes hold around 13% of the sample. Sequencing used peripheral blood. Receptors originate from a woman aged 65 to 85 with COVID-19, enrolled during active disease.

This clone was seen only a few times. The chain carries TRBV6-2 or TRBV6-3 and TRBJ1-2, with D tentatively TRBD1 (6 bases). The V gene lost 6 bases and the J gene lost 8 bases, with 31 bases spanning the gap. Looked up from germline, CDR1 is MNHEY and CDR2 is SVGEGT. The CDR3 sequence is 18 residues long. The CDR3 DNA sequence: TGTGCCAGCAGCTCTGACGTTTACAGGGATGCCGGCCTATTGGGCTACACCTTC. It is translated as CASSSDVYRDAGLLGYTF.

As regards this clone: Because the CDR3's place on the DNA is in doubt, the DNA is left out and the CDR3 is given as listed by TCRdb. V usage is TRBV12-2 and J usage is TRBJ2-3; the listed D gene, TRBD1, was not tested against the DNA. TRBV12-2 is noted as a pseudogene. A total of 16 residues make up the CDR3, ends included. CDR3 region: CAKLGCWGRGTDTQYF.

This chain uses TRBV6-5 with TRBJ1-5; 8 bases line up with TRBD1. This CDR3 comprises 13 residues. From germline, CDR1 is MNHEY and CDR2 SVGAGI. V lost 10 bases, J lost 7 bases, and 9 bases stayed unmatched. CDR3 sequence reads: CATEDRDGQPQHF. The CDR3, as DNA: TGTGCCACCGAGGACAGGGACGGGCAGCCCCAGCATTTT.

The chain links TRBV5-4 to TRBJ2-1, with D possibly matching TRBD1 (6 bases). Per germline, CDR1 SGHNT and CDR2 YYREEE (reference sequence). The CDR3 has 16 residues. The V end was cut by 4 bases, the J end by 1 base, with 15 bases between. The CDR3 loop is CASSPVGAPSYNEQFF. Written as DNA, the CDR3 is TGTGCCAGCAGCCCCGTGGGGGCTCCTTCCTACAATGAGCAGTTCTTC.

The chain recombines TRBV19 with TRBJ2-7; 9 bases fit TRBD1. This CDR3 contains 15 residues. Germline CDR1 LNHDA, CDR2 SQIVND (reference sequence). V shed 1 base and J 4 bases; nucleotides not matched to a gene: 5. The CDR3 bases are TGTGCCAGTAGTATAGGTGCACAGGGGGCATACGAGCAGTACTTC. Protein: CASSIGAQGAYEQYF. The variable domain in full, with the rest retrieved from reference TRBV19 and TRBJ2-7, is DGGITQSPKYLFRKEGQNVTLSCEQNLNHDAMYWYRQDPGQGLRLIYYSQIVNDFQKGDIAEGYSVSREKKESFPLTVTSAQKNPTAFYLCASSIGAQGAYEQYFGPGTRLTVT.

CDR3 bases: TGTGCCAGCAGTTACGGGACAGGGATCTCTGGAAACACCATATATTTT. Amino acids: CASSYGTGISGNTIYF. The gene calls are TRBV6-5 and TRBJ1-3, with 9 positions matching TRBD1. The CDR3 sequence is 16 residues long. Germline CDR1 and CDR2: MNHEY and SVGAGI. V trimming: 2 bases; J trimming: 0 bases; junction bases outside the gene matches: 2.

The chain links TRBV13 to TRBJ2-5; 9 bases align to TRBD1. The CDR3 loop spans 15 amino acids. CDR1 PRHDT and CDR2 FYEKMQ come from the germline V gene (reference sequence). V shed 5 bases and J 6 bases; nucleotides not matched to a gene: 10. The CDR3 sequence is CASSPPSTGGKTQYF. The CDR3 region has the DNA TGTGCCAGCAGCCCCCCTTCGACAGGGGGAAAGACCCAGTACTTC.

The rearrangement joins TRBV11-2 to TRBJ2-5; tentatively, D is TRBD2 (6 bases). Trimming pared 5 bases from V and 4 bases from J, leaving 17 bases between. This CDR3 is 15 amino acids long. Per germline, CDR1 SGHAT and CDR2 FQNNGV. CDR3 region: CASSRDGGLLETQYF. For the CDR3, the DNA is TGTGCCAGCAGCAGGGACGGAGGGCTATTAGAGACCCAGTACTTC.

This sequence joins TRBV9 and TRBJ1-5; 7 positions agree with TRBD1. Germline V lookup: CDR1 SGDLS, CDR2 YYNGEE. The CDR3 runs 15 residues. Unmatched junction bases numbered 5, after V lost 0 bases and J lost 5 bases. CDR3 sequence reads: CASSVAGGVDQPQHF. DNA for the CDR3: TGTGCCAGCAGCGTAGCAGGGGGTGTCGATCAGCCCCAGCATTTT.